This T cell receptor (beta chain) was sequenced in a study of cytotoxic CD8 clonotypes in ibrutinib-treated CLL. About the study: Enrolment comprised some 10 relapsed/refractory and 15 treatment-naive patients; 17 were IGHV unmutated.

In germline, CDR1 is MGHRA, CDR2 YSYEKL. The V end lost 1 base, the J end lost 1 base, and 11 bases lay between the germline ends. The CDR3 totals 16 residues. Some clones are missing from TCRdb's copy, which holds only in-frame ones; the method was immunoSEQ multiplex PCR. The sample lists 35,000 to 55,000 clones, under 75% occurring once. The sequenced sample was PBMCs, obtained after 12 months of ibrutinib treatment. The chain links TRBV4-1 to TRBJ2-1, with TRBD1 as a possible D gene (5 bases). This clonotype was sampled from a human donor with chronic lymphocytic leukemia. CDR3 sequence (DNA): TGCGCCAGCAGCCAAGCTGGACACATTTCCTACAATGAGCAGTTCTTC. Amino acids: CASSQAGHISYNEQFF.